This is a list of T cell receptor beta chains from one sample in a study of patients and donors after allogeneic stem cell transplantation. TCRdb reanalysed the RT-PCR reads using MiXCR and keeps one entry per CDR3 protein. The data contain some 87,000 distinct CDR3 sequences, around 48% of them seen just once; the ten biggest clones take up roughly two thirds. Sequenced material: blood, either unsorted or a sorted T cell fraction (not recorded which). All receptors derive from a human donor who was either an allogeneic HSCT recipient or a stem cell or donor lymphocyte infusion donor (not recorded which). It is not recorded whose cells these are; they may come from a transplant donor. Each CDR3 is given with its conserved first and last residue. D genes are given only for firm matches. Clone size, where shown, is once, few, many, or a class for clones that have expanded.

>once|TRBJ1-1|.|TRBV12-3/TRBV12-4
CASSWDILNTEAFF
TGTGCCAGCAGTTGGGACATCCTTAACACTGAAGCTTTCTTT
>.|TRBJ1-1|.|TRBV7-9
CASSLGSRRVTFF
TGTGCCAGCAGCTTAGGCTCTCGACGGGTCACTTTCTTT
>few|TRBJ1-4|.|TRBV12-3/TRBV12-4
CASSLPGSEDYEKLFF
TGTGCCAGCAGCCTACCCGGGTCCGAGGACTATGAAAAACTGTTTTTT
>.|TRBJ1-5|.|TRBV7-2
CASSKDSQPQHF
TGTGCCAGCAGCAAAGACAGTCAGCCCCAGCATTTT
>.|TRBJ1-1|TRBD1|TRBV5-6
CASYRGQTEAFF
TGTGCCAGCTACAGGGGGCAAACTGAAGCTTTCTTT
>.|TRBJ1-6|.|TRBV6-5
CASSYSSRTQNSPLHF
TGTGCCAGCAGTTACTCCTCCCGGACACAAAATTCACCCCTCCACTTT
>few|TRBJ1-3|.|TRBV12-3/TRBV12-4
CASESDSLFSGNTIYF
TGTGCCAGCGAATCAGACAGTCTATTCTCTGGAAACACCATATATTTT
>.|TRBJ1-2|.|TRBV2
CASTGHFF
TGTGCCAGCACCGGTCACTTCTTC
>.|TRBJ1-5|TRBD1|TRBV28
CASCKGDRDNRPQHF
TGTGCCAGCTGTAAGGGGGACAGGGATAACAGACCCCAGCATTTT
>.|TRBJ1-2|.|TRBV7-2
CASSAYNYGYTF
TGTGCCAGCAGCGCCTATAACTATGGCTACACCTTC
>.|TRBJ1-5|.|TRBV12-3/TRBV12-4
CASGDLTANSNQPQHF
TGTGCCAGCGGGGACCTGACAGCGAATAGCAATCAGCCCCAGCATTTT
>few|TRBJ2-2|TRBD1|TRBV6-2/TRBV6-3
CASSYSIIDRGSGELFF
TGTGCCAGCAGTTACTCGATTATCGACAGGGGGTCCGGGGAGCTGTTTTTT
>few|TRBJ1-6|.|TRBV4-3
CASSQFFPGEFRALHF
TGCGCCAGCAGCCAGTTCTTCCCTGGGGAGTTTCGAGCCCTCCACTTT
>few|TRBJ1-5|TRBD1|TRBV7-2
CASSLEGAQPQHF
TGTGCCAGCAGCTTAGAGGGGGCTCAGCCCCAGCATTTT
>.|TRBJ2-5|TRBD1|TRBV3-1
CASSRRDSILQETQYF
TGTGCCAGCAGCCGACGGGACAGTATTCTACAAGAGACCCAGTACTTC
>.|TRBJ1-1|.|TRBV5-1
CASSPEQGWGTEAFF
TGCGCCAGCAGCCCCGAACAGGGTTGGGGCACTGAAGCTTTCTTT
>.|TRBJ1-3|TRBD1|TRBV7-8
CASSLAATGRFGTIYF
TGTGCCAGCAGCTTAGCGGCGACAGGGAGGTTTGGCACCATATATTTT
>.|TRBJ1-4|.|TRBV4-3
CASSQEAQVTGEKLFF
TGCGCCAGCAGCCAAGAGGCGCAGGTAACGGGTGAAAAACTGTTTTTT
>few|TRBJ1-1|TRBD1|TRBV29-1
CSVERDRGTEAFF
TGCAGCGTTGAACGGGACAGGGGCACTGAAGCTTTCTTT
>.|TRBJ1-2|.|TRBV28
CASLSGFNYGYTF
TGTGCCAGCCTCTCGGGCTTTAACTATGGCTACACCTTC
>many|TRBJ1-1|.|TRBV7-9
CASSLNTEAFF
TGTGCCAGCAGTTTGAACACTGAAGCTTTCTTT
>.|TRBJ1-5|.|TRBV7-2
CASSSDGAISNQPQHF
TGTGCCAGCAGCTCTGACGGGGCAATTAGCAATCAGCCCCAGCATTTT
>.|TRBJ1-3|.|TRBV4-3
CASSQDHPRNEQGGNTIYF
TGCGCCAGCAGCCAAGACCACCCCAGGAACGAGCAGGGTGGAAACACCATATATTTT
>few|TRBJ1-1|TRBD1|TRBV6-5
CASSWTGEGEAFF
TGTGCCAGCAGTTGGACAGGGGAGGGTGAAGCTTTCTTT
>.|TRBJ1-1|.|TRBV28
CASSLGLVEAFF
TGTGCCAGCAGTTTAGGTCTAGTTGAAGCTTTCTTT
>.|TRBJ1-6|.|TRBV20-1
CSARNPGRNSPLHF
TGCAGTGCTAGAAACCCCGGGAGAAATTCACCCCTCCACTTT
>once|TRBJ2-1|TRBD2|TRBV29-1
CSVEESGLADYNEQFF
TGCAGCGTTGAAGAATCGGGGCTAGCGGATTACAATGAGCAGTTCTTC
>.|TRBJ2-7|TRBD2|TRBV11-1
CASSLNKAGRSYEQYF
TGTGCCAGCAGCTTAAATAAAGCGGGACGGTCCTACGAGCAGTACTTC
>.|TRBJ2-7|TRBD1|TRBV7-9
CASSANPGQGAYEQYF
TGTGCCAGCAGCGCCAACCCGGGACAGGGGGCCTACGAGCAGTACTTC
>once|TRBJ1-1|.|TRBV9
CASSVGPVNTEAFF
TGTGCCAGCAGCGTAGGACCCGTGAACACTGAAGCTTTCTTT
>few|TRBJ1-2|.|TRBV4-3
CASSQDGGTNYGYTF
TGCGCCAGCAGCCAAGACGGGGGGACTAACTATGGCTACACCTTC
>.|TRBJ1-2|.|TRBV25-1
CASSGAQGVVGYGYTF
TGTGCCAGCAGTGGCGCGCAGGGAGTCGTCGGGTATGGCTACACCTTC
>.|TRBJ1-4|.|TRBV20-1
CSARAGANEKLFF
TGCAGTGCTAGAGCAGGGGCTAATGAAAAACTGTTTTTT
>.|TRBJ1-6|.|TRBV27
CASSWRWERDNSPLHF
TGTGCCAGCAGTTGGAGGTGGGAGAGGGATAATTCACCCCTCCACTTT
>.|TRBJ1-2|.|TRBV20-1
CSARDLPAGDYGYTF
TGCAGTGCTAGAGATCTCCCGGCAGGGGATTATGGCTACACCTTC
>.|TRBJ1-2|.|TRBV11-2
CASSSGAVFGYTF
TGTGCCAGCAGCTCCGGGGCCGTATTTGGCTACACCTTC
>few|TRBJ1-6|.|TRBV7-3
CASSLNHNSPLHF
TGTGCCAGCAGCTTAAACCATAATTCACCCCTCCACTTT
>.|TRBJ1-5|.|TRBV9
CASSRGQDRNQPQHF
TGTGCCAGCAGCCGAGGGCAGGACCGCAATCAGCCCCAGCATTTT
>.|TRBJ1-1|.|TRBV9
CASSVDGRKAEAFF
TGTGCCAGCAGCGTAGACGGCAGAAAGGCTGAAGCTTTCTTT
>.|TRBJ1-2|.|TRBV7-3
CASSLGHHEPYGYTF
TGTGCCAGCAGCTTGGGACATCACGAACCCTATGGCTACACCTTC
>few|TRBJ1-1|.|TRBV4-3
CASSQDPTRSEAFF
TGCGCCAGCAGCCAAGACCCCACGCGCTCTGAAGCTTTCTTT
>.|TRBJ1-5|TRBD1|TRBV4-3
CASSHGTGASNQPQHF
TGCGCCAGCAGCCACGGGACAGGGGCTAGCAATCAGCCCCAGCATTTT
>.|TRBJ1-1|TRBD1|TRBV7-3
CASSTGQGDAFF
TGTGCCAGCAGCACTGGACAGGGAGACGCTTTCTTT
>few|TRBJ1-2|.|TRBV28
CASSLGDKALDYGYTF
TGTGCCAGCAGTTTAGGTGATAAGGCTTTAGACTATGGCTACACCTTC
>.|TRBJ1-1|TRBD1|TRBV7-2
CASSPWTGNTEAFF
TGTGCCAGCAGCCCGTGGACAGGGAACACTGAAGCTTTCTTT